Listed below are T cell receptor beta chains from one sample, sequenced in a study of blood T cells in healthy people across ages. From the 5' RACE reads, TCRdb called clonotypes with MiXCR, one entry per CDR3 protein. The table records 800,000 to 900,000 distinct CDR3 sequences, around two thirds of them present only once. The sample consisted of blood. The receptor source for this set is a man younger than 45 in good health. Both conserved end residues are part of each CDR3. D genes are given only for firm matches. Clone size is shown for a subset of rows, as once, few, many or a class of expanded clone.

D: -
V: TRBV12-3/TRBV12-4
J: TRBJ2-1
size: few
CDR3: CASSLGAGKFF
DNA: TGTGCCAGCAGTTTAGGCGCGGGAAAGTTCTTC

D: -
V: TRBV7-2
J: TRBJ2-7
size: -
CDR3: CASSLGPTQAYEQYF
DNA: TGTGCCAGCAGCTTAGGTCCGACCCAGGCCTACGAGCAGTACTTC

D: -
V: TRBV7-7
J: TRBJ1-1
size: -
CDR3: CASSLASAGKNTEAFF
DNA: TGTGCTAGCAGCTTAGCGTCGGCAGGGAAAAACACTGAAGCTTTCTTT

D: -
V: TRBV12-3/TRBV12-4
J: TRBJ1-1
size: -
CDR3: CASRLGANPNTEAFF
DNA: TGTGCCAGCAGACTCGGGGCCAACCCGAACACTGAAGCTTTCTTT

D: -
V: TRBV2
J: TRBJ2-1
size: few
CDR3: CASSEWTENYNEQFF
DNA: TGTGCCAGCAGTGAATGGACGGAGAACTACAATGAGCAGTTCTTC

D: -
V: TRBV7-3
J: TRBJ2-6
size: -
CDR3: CASSLTGGGLSSGANVPTF
DNA: TGTGCCAGCAGCTTAACGGGTGGGGGGCTGAGCTCTGGGGCCAACGTCCCGACTTTC

D: -
V: TRBV4-3
J: TRBJ2-4
size: -
CDR3: CASSQAPDRTELAKNIQYF
DNA: TGCGCCAGCAGCCAAGCCCCCGACAGGACCGAACTAGCCAAAAACATTCAGTACTTC

D: -
V: TRBV2
J: TRBJ2-3
size: -
CDR3: CASSPRVNTDTQYF
DNA: TGTGCCAGCAGTCCGCGGGTGAACACAGATACGCAGTATTTT

D: TRBD1
V: TRBV7-2
J: TRBJ2-3
size: -
CDR3: CASSWRTGESDTQYF
DNA: TGTGCCAGCAGCTGGCGGACAGGGGAGTCAGATACGCAGTATTTT

D: -
V: TRBV12-3/TRBV12-4
J: TRBJ1-4
size: -
CDR3: CASSPSGPSNEKLFF
DNA: TGTGCCAGCAGTCCCTCCGGACCCAGCAATGAAAAACTGTTTTTT

D: TRBD2
V: TRBV20-1
J: TRBJ2-1
size: few
CDR3: CSASKASGGAYNEQFF
DNA: TGCAGTGCTAGTAAGGCTAGCGGGGGGGCCTACAATGAGCAGTTCTTC

D: -
V: TRBV2
J: TRBJ2-1
size: -
CDR3: CASTGTTLGNEQFF
DNA: TGTGCCAGCACCGGGACAACCTTAGGGAATGAGCAGTTCTTC

D: -
V: TRBV5-1
J: TRBJ2-1
size: few
CDR3: CASSFDIFYNEQFF
DNA: TGCGCCAGCAGCTTCGACATTTTCTACAATGAGCAGTTCTTC

D: TRBD1
V: TRBV20-1
J: TRBJ1-4
size: -
CDR3: CSANDPTGGSEKLFF
DNA: TGCAGTGCAAACGACCCGACAGGGGGAAGCGAAAAACTGTTTTTT

D: -
V: TRBV9
J: TRBJ1-2
size: -
CDR3: CASSVVGWGSYGYTF
DNA: TGTGCCAGCAGCGTAGTGGGATGGGGTTCCTATGGCTACACCTTC

D: -
V: TRBV6-6
J: TRBJ2-1
size: -
CDR3: CASGLKVNEQFF
DNA: TGTGCCAGCGGGCTTAAGGTCAATGAGCAGTTCTTC

D: -
V: TRBV2
J: TRBJ1-1
size: -
CDR3: CASGGGGASMNTEAFF
DNA: TGTGCCAGCGGGGGAGGGGGGGCGAGCATGAACACTGAAGCTTTCTTT

D: -
V: TRBV28
J: TRBJ1-6
size: few
CDR3: CASSLFARQYSPLHF
DNA: TGTGCCAGCAGTTTATTCGCAAGACAATATTCACCCCTCCACTTT

D: TRBD1
V: TRBV4-3
J: TRBJ2-7
size: -
CDR3: CASSQAWGTGWYEQYF
DNA: TGCGCCAGCAGCCAAGCGTGGGGGACAGGGTGGTACGAGCAGTACTTC

D: TRBD2
V: TRBV28
J: TRBJ2-7
size: -
CDR3: CASSSLPSGRKGSYEQYF
DNA: TGTGCCAGCAGTTCCCTGCCTAGCGGGAGGAAGGGTTCCTACGAGCAGTACTTC

D: TRBD2
V: TRBV28
J: TRBJ2-4
size: -
CDR3: CATGLAPAKNIQYF
DNA: TGTGCCACAGGACTAGCGCCAGCCAAAAACATTCAGTACTTC

D: -
V: TRBV4-3
J: TRBJ2-3
size: -
CDR3: CASSQSSRDWYTDTQYF
DNA: TGCGCCAGCAGCCAATCGTCACGGGACTGGTACACAGATACGCAGTATTTT

D: -
V: TRBV20-1
J: TRBJ1-6
size: -
CDR3: CSARERESTYNSPLHF
DNA: TGCAGTGCTAGAGAACGGGAAAGCACCTATAATTCACCCCTCCACTTT

D: -
V: TRBV6-5
J: TRBJ1-1
size: -
CDR3: CTSSYSPTGEGSTEAFF
DNA: TGTACCAGCAGTTACTCGCCGACAGGAGAGGGATCCACTGAAGCTTTCTTT

D: -
V: TRBV7-9
J: TRBJ1-2
size: few
CDR3: CASSPSGDGYTF
DNA: TGTGCCAGCAGCCCTTCCGGTGATGGCTACACCTTC

D: -
V: TRBV10-3
J: TRBJ2-1
size: -
CDR3: CAISDSPGDYNEQFF
DNA: TGTGCCATCAGTGACTCTCCGGGGGATTACAATGAGCAGTTCTTC

D: TRBD1
V: TRBV9
J: TRBJ1-1
size: -
CDR3: CASSETGQNTDAFF
DNA: TGTGCCAGCAGCGAGACAGGGCAAAACACTGATGCTTTCTTT

D: -
V: TRBV7-2
J: TRBJ2-7
size: -
CDR3: CASSLASLYEQYF
DNA: TGTGCCAGCAGCTTAGCGTCGTTATACGAGCAGTACTTC

D: -
V: TRBV6-5
J: TRBJ2-3
size: -
CDR3: CASSYTQWGGPSTDTQYF
DNA: TGTGCCAGCAGTTACACTCAATGGGGGGGGCCCAGCACAGATACGCAGTATTTT

D: -
V: TRBV20-1
J: TRBJ2-3
size: few
CDR3: CSAALPGTRSSDTQYF
DNA: TGCAGTGCCGCCCTACCCGGGACACGGTCATCAGATACGCAGTATTTT

D: -
V: TRBV20-1
J: TRBJ2-7
size: -
CDR3: CSARDHTGTEVYEQYF
DNA: TGCAGTGCTAGAGATCATACAGGGACGGAGGTCTACGAGCAGTACTTC

D: -
V: TRBV6-5
J: TRBJ2-1
size: -
CDR3: CASSFAGDEQFF
DNA: TGTGCCAGCAGCTTTGCCGGGGATGAGCAGTTCTTC

D: -
V: TRBV5-4
J: TRBJ2-1
size: -
CDR3: CASSSTSSGDNEQFF
DNA: TGTGCCAGCAGCTCGACTTCCTCGGGGGACAATGAGCAGTTCTTC

D: -
V: TRBV11-2
J: TRBJ2-1
size: -
CDR3: CASNAGQLNEQFF
DNA: TGTGCCAGCAACGCAGGACAGCTCAATGAGCAGTTCTTC

D: -
V: TRBV6-6
J: TRBJ1-5
size: -
CDR3: CASSYVLTNQPQHF
DNA: TGTGCCAGCAGTTACGTTCTCACAAATCAGCCCCAGCATTTT

D: TRBD1
V: TRBV20-1
J: TRBJ2-5
size: once
CDR3: CSADGQEETQYF
DNA: TGCAGTGCGGACGGACAGGAAGAGACCCAGTACTTC

D: -
V: TRBV6-1
J: TRBJ2-1
size: -
CDR3: CASSEAGTIYNEQFF
DNA: TGTGCCAGCAGTGAAGCGGGGACCATCTACAATGAGCAGTTCTTC

D: -
V: TRBV7-9
J: TRBJ1-5
size: -
CDR3: CASSLVNGDQHF
DNA: TGTGCCAGCAGCTTAGTAAATGGGGACCAGCATTTT

D: TRBD1
V: TRBV7-9
J: TRBJ2-1
size: -
CDR3: CASSLLGAGGKYNEQFF
DNA: TGTGCCAGCAGCTTACTGGGGGCAGGGGGCAAGTATAATGAGCAGTTCTTC

D: TRBD1
V: TRBV4-3
J: TRBJ1-6
size: -
CDR3: CASSQQPGGSPLHF
DNA: TGCGCCAGCAGCCAACAACCAGGGGGTTCACCCCTCCACTTT

D: TRBD2
V: TRBV5-8
J: TRBJ2-1
size: -
CDR3: CASSLGLAGGNYNEQFF
DNA: TGTGCCAGCAGCTTGGGTCTAGCGGGGGGCAACTACAATGAGCAGTTCTTC

D: -
V: TRBV9
J: TRBJ2-7
size: few
CDR3: CASTPGHTYEQYF
DNA: TGTGCCAGCACCCCGGGTCACACCTACGAGCAGTACTTC

D: -
V: TRBV29-1
J: TRBJ2-4
size: -
CDR3: CSAVGRAKNIQYF
DNA: TGCAGCGCCGTTGGGCGCGCCAAAAACATTCAGTACTTC

D: -
V: TRBV7-3
J: TRBJ2-5
size: -
CDR3: CASSSAGQPLQETQYF
DNA: TGTGCCAGCAGCTCCGCCGGACAGCCACTCCAAGAGACCCAGTACTTC

D: -
V: TRBV3-1
J: TRBJ2-7
size: few
CDR3: CASSPREDRVYEQYF
DNA: TGTGCCAGCAGCCCTCGAGAGGACAGAGTATACGAGCAGTACTTC

D: -
V: TRBV20-1
J: TRBJ2-1
size: few
CDR3: CSVGNSYNEQFF
DNA: TGCAGTGTAGGAAACTCCTACAATGAGCAGTTCTTC

D: TRBD1
V: TRBV7-2
J: TRBJ2-2
size: -
CDR3: CASSSQGRLTGELFF
DNA: TGTGCCAGCAGCTCACAGGGGCGACTCACCGGGGAGCTGTTTTTT